This T cell receptor (beta chain) was recovered during a study of blood T cell repertoires in COVID-19. Study-wide context: T cells, B-cell-depleted T cells, or PBMCs provided the cDNA or gDNA that served as material.

Assay: immunoSEQ multiplex PCR; the TCRdb copy retains only in-frame clones and omits some. The repertoire holds hundreds of thousands of clones, with approximately 81% as singletons. The CDR3 totals 16 residues. The rearrangement links TRBV21-1 to TRBJ2-7; TRBD1 is the table's D call and was not checked against the DNA. TRBV21-1 is listed as a pseudogene. The sequence derives from a woman older than 75 with active or convalescent COVID-19. The specimen sequenced was peripheral blood. The CDR3: CASSKDTGTDTYEQYF. The CDR3 DNA is TGTGCCAGCAGCAAAGACACGGGGACAGATACCTACGAGCAGTACTTC.